The clone carrying this T cell receptor beta chain was observed a few times. The CDR3 sequence is 14 residues long. The V and J ends lost 5 bases and 11 bases, in that order; junction bases with no gene match: 8. Looked up from germline, CDR1 is MDHEN and CDR2 is SYDVKM. In terms of age and location, participants ranged from roughly 18 to 100 years and lived in about two dozen US areas. Either two negative PCRs, clearance, or symptom resolution qualified Cohort 3 donors as recovered. Per the authors' pipeline: Amplifying reference gene primers gave estimates of nucleated cell counts. Profiled with immunoSEQ multiplex PCR; TCRdb holds only in-frame clones, not every one. The DNA gave D and trimming, while V, J and clone size come from that table. The sample has 150,000 to 200,000 clones, about 90% seen once; the top ten hold roughly 10%. The data derive from a study of blood T cell repertoires in COVID-19. Study summary: Donors in the United States, Italy and Spain gave samples during acute or convalescent COVID-19.

The origin of this receptor is a woman aged 18-29 years who had recovered from COVID-19. V is TRBV28 and J is TRBJ1-6; TRBD1 agrees at 8 bases. Sequencing used PBMCs or T cells enriched from blood (not recorded which). CDR3 loop: CASSPDRVMTPLHF. CDR3 DNA: TGTGCCAGCAGTCCGGACAGGGTTATGACACCCCTCCACTTT.